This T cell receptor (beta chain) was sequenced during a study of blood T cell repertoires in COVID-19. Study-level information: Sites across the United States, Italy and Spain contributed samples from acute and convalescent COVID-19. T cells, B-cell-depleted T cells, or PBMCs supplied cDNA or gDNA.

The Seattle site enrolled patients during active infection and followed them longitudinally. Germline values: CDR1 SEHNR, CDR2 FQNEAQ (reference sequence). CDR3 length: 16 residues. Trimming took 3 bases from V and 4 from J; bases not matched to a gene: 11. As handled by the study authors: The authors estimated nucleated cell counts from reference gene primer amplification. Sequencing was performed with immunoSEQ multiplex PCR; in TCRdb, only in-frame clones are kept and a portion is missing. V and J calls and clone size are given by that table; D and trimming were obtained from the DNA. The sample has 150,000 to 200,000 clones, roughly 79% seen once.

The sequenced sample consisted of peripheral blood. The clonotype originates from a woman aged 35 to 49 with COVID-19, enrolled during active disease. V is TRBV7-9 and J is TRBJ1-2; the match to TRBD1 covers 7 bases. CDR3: CASSLPGQRSFYGYTF. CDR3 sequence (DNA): TGTGCCAGCAGCTTGCCGGGACAGCGATCCTTCTATGGCTACACCTTC.